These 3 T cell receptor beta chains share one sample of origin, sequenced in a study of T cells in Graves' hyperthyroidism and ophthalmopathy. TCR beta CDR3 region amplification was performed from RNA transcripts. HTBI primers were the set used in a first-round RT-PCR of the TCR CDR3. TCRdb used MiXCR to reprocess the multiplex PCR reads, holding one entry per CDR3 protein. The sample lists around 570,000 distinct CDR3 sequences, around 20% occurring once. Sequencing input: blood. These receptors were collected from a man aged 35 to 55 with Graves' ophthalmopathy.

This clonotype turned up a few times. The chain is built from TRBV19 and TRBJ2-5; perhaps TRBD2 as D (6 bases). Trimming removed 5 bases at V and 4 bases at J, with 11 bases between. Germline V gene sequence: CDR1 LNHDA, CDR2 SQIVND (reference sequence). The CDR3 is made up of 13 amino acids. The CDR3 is CASSWQGGETQYF. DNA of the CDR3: TGTGCCAGTAGTTGGCAGGGAGGAGAGACCCAGTACTTC. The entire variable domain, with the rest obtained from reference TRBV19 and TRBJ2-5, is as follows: DGGITQSPKYLFRKEGQNVTLSCEQNLNHDAMYWYRQDPGQGLRLIYYSQIVNDFQKGDIAEGYSVSREKKESFPLTVTSAQKNPTAFYLCASSWQGGETQYFGPGTRLLVL.

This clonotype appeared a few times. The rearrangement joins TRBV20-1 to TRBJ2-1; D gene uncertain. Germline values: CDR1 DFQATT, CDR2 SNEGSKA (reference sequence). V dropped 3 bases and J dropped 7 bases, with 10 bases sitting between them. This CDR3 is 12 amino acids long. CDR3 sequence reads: CSASLFTNEQFF. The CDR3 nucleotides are TGCAGTGCTAGTCTCTTTACGAATGAGCAGTTCTTC.

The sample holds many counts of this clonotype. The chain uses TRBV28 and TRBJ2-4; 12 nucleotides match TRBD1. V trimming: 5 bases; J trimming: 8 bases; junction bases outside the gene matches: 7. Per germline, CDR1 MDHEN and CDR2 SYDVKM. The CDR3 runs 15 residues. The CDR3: CASSGTGGAPDIQYF. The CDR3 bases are TGTGCCAGCAGTGGGACAGGGGGCGCCCCGGACATTCAGTACTTC.